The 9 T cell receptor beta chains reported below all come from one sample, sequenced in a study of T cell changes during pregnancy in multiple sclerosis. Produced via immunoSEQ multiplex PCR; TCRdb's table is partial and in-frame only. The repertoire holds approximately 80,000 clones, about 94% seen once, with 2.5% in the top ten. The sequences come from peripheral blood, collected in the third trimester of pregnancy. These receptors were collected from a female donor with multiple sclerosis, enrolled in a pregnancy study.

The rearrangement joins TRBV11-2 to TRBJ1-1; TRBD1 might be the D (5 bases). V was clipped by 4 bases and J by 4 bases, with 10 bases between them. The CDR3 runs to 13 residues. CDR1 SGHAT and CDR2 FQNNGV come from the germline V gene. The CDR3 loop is CASSYRQSTEAFF. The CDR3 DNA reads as TGTGCCAGCAGCTACAGACAGTCCACTGAAGCTTTCTTT.

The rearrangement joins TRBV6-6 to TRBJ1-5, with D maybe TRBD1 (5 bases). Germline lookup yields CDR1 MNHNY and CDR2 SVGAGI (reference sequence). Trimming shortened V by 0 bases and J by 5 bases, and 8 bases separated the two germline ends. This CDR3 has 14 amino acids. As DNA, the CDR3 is TGTGCCAGCAGTTACTCCGTGGGGCATCAGCCCCAGCATTTT. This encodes CASSYSVGHQPQHF.

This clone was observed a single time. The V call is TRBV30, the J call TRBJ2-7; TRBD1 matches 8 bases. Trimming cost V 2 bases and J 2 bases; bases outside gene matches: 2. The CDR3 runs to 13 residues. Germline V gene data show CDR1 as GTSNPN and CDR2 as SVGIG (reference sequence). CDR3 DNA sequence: TGTGCCTGGAGTCTGGACAGGGCCTACGAGCAGTACTTC. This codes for CAWSLDRAYEQYF.

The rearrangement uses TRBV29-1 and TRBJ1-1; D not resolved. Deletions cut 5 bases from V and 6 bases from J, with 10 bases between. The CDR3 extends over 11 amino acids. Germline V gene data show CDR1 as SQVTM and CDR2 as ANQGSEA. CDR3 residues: CSVLKVSEAFF. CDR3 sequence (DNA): TGCAGCGTTCTAAAAGTCTCTGAAGCTTTCTTT.

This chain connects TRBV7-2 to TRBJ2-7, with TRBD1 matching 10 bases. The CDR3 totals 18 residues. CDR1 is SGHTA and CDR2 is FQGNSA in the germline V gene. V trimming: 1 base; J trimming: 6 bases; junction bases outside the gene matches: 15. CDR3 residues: CASSLVDGTGVAMGEQYF. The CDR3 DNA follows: TGTGCCAGCAGCTTAGTAGATGGGACAGGGGTGGCAATGGGCGAGCAGTACTTC.

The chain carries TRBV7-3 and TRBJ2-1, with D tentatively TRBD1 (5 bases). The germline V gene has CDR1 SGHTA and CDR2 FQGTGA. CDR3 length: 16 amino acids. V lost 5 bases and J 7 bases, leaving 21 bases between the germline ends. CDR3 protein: CASSVGHFFRANEQFF. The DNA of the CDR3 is TGTGCCAGCAGCGTCGGACATTTTTTTAGGGCTAATGAGCAGTTCTTC.

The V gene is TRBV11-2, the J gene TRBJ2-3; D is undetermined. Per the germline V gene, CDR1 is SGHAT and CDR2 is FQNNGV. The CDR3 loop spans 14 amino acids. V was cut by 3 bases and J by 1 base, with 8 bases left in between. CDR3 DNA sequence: TGTGCCAGCAGCTTCGACCGGGGCACAGATACGCAGTATTTT. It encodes CASSFDRGTDTQYF.

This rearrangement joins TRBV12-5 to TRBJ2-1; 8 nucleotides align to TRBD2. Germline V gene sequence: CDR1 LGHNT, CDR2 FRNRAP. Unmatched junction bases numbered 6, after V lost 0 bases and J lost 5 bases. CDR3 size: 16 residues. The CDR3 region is CASGLVGTSNHNEQFF. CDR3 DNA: TGTGCTAGTGGTTTGGTAGGGACTAGTAACCACAATGAGCAGTTCTTC.

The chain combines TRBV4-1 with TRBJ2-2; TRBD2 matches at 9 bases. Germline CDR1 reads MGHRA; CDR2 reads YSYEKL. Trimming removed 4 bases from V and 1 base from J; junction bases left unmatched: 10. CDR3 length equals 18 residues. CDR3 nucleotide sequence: TGCGCCAGCAGCCCTGGTGGAGGTAGCGGGGGGAACACCGGGGAGCTGTTTTTT. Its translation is CASSPGGGSGGNTGELFF.